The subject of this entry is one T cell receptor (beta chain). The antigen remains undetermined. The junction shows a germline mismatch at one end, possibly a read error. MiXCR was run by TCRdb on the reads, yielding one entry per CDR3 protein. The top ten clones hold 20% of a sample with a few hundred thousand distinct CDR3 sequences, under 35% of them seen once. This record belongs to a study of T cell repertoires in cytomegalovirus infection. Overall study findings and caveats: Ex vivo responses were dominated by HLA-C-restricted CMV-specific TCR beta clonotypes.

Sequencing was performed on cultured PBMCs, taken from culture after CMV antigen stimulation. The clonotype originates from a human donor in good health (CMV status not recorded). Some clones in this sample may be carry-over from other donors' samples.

CDR3 residues: CASSQLAGDHEQYF. The CDR3 DNA follows: TGTGCCAGCAGCCAACTAGCGGGAGACCACGAGCAGTACTTC. The chain is built from TRBV4-1 and TRBJ2-7; 11 positions match TRBD2. Germline values: CDR1 MGHRA, CDR2 YSYEKL. The CDR3 runs to 14 residues.